The 23 T cell receptor beta chains in this list originate from one sample, sequenced in a study of T cell repertoires in cytomegalovirus infection. A single record per CDR3 protein comes from TCRdb applying MiXCR to the reads. The sample yields about 140,000 distinct CDR3 sequences, 6.5% seen once. Sequenced: PBMCs. The source is a human donor in good health (CMV status not recorded). Some clones in this sample may be carry-over from other donors' samples.

This clonotype was recorded at least ten times. The chain carries TRBV10-3 and TRBJ2-5, with D maybe TRBD1 (5 bases). The CDR3 has 15 residues. Germline lookup yields CDR1 ENHRY and CDR2 SYGVKD. Between the trimmed V and J ends, which lost 3 bases and 2 bases, there was a span of 13 bases. The CDR3 DNA follows: TGTGCCATCAGTGACAGGGTTTTGGGACAAGAGACCCAGTACTTC. Translation gives CAISDRVLGQETQYF.

This sequence joins TRBV29-1 and TRBJ1-1, with D possibly TRBD1 on 5 matching bases. The CDR3 is 12 residues long. V lost 4 bases and J lost 4, with 10 bases in between. Germline assignment: CDR1 SQVTM and CDR2 ANQGSEA. The CDR3: CSVGWGGTEAFF. The CDR3 DNA reads as TGCAGCGTTGGCTGGGGGGGCACTGAAGCTTTCTTT.

This clonotype was observed at least ten times. The CDR3: CASSFPPGLTYTDTQYF. The CDR3 DNA reads TGTGCCAGCAGTTTCCCTCCGGGACTCACTTACACAGATACGCAGTATTTT. This chain joins TRBV7-2 and TRBJ2-3, with TRBD2 as a possible D gene (6 bases). The CDR3 has 17 amino acids. The V gene's germline CDR1 is SGHTA and CDR2 FQGNSA. V was cut by 6 bases and J by 2 bases, with 21 bases left in between.

This clonotype was detected ten times or more. V usage is TRBV7-9 and J usage is TRBJ2-1; 9 bases map to TRBD1. CDR3 size: 12 residues. Per the germline V gene, CDR1 is SEHNR and CDR2 is FQNEAQ (reference sequence). V was clipped by 3 bases and J by 14 bases; unmatched bases: 5. CDR3 protein: CASSFTGGPEFF. In nucleotides, the CDR3 is TGTGCCAGCAGCTTTACAGGGGGCCCGGAGTTCTTC.

This clonotype has ten or more counts. V usage is TRBV28 and J usage is TRBJ2-3; 10 bases map to TRBD2. The CDR3 sequence is 16 residues long. Germline CDR1 and CDR2: MDHEN and SYDVKM. Trimming cost V 0 bases and J 0 bases; bases outside gene matches: 0. CDR3 residues: CASSLWTSGSTDTQYF. The CDR3, as DNA: TGTGCCAGCAGTTTATGGACTAGCGGGAGCACAGATACGCAGTATTTT. Together with reference TRBV28 and TRBJ2-3, the CDR3 gives the full variable domain: DVKVTQSSRYLVKRTGEKVFLECVQDMDHENMFWYRQDPGLGLRLIYFSYDVKMKEKGDIPEGYSVSREKKERFSLILESASTNQTSMYLCASSLWTSGSTDTQYFGPGTRLTVL.

This clonotype was counted many times. The rearrangement uses TRBV4-2 and TRBJ2-5; 10 nucleotides align to TRBD2. Germline values: CDR1 LGHNA, CDR2 YNFKEQ. The CDR3 totals 16 residues. J lost 1 base, V lost 1 base, and 3 bases had no gene match. The DNA for the CDR3 is TGTGCCAGCAGCCAAGGGGCTAGCGGGGGCCAAGAGACCCAGTACTTC. Translation gives CASSQGASGGQETQYF.

V and J are TRBV7-3 and TRBJ2-1, with 7 bases identical to TRBD2. There are 18 residues in the CDR3. V gave up 1 base and J gave up 1 base; unmatched junction bases: 10. CDR1 and CDR2 from the germline V gene are SGHTA and FQGTGA. CDR3 loop: CASSLRGPAGSSYNEQFF. The DNA for the CDR3 is TGTGCCAGCAGCTTAAGAGGTCCAGCGGGGTCATCCTACAATGAGCAGTTCTTC.

This clonotype was counted at least ten times. The gene calls are TRBV11-2 and TRBJ2-5; 7 bases align to TRBD2. Trimming removed 5 bases from V and 1 base from J; junction bases left unmatched: 4. CDR3 size: 14 residues. The germline CDR1 and CDR2 sequences are SGHAT and FQNNGV. For the CDR3, the DNA is TGTGCCAGCAGCCCGCGGGGGACCCAAGAGACCCAGTACTTC. Protein sequence: CASSPRGTQETQYF.

This clonotype appeared a few times. The chain recombines TRBV5-6 with TRBJ1-1, with a possible D match to TRBD1 (6 bases). Germline CDR1 reads SGHDT; CDR2 reads YYEEEE. This CDR3 comprises 17 residues. The V gene lost 4 bases and the J gene lost 0 bases, with 19 bases spanning the gap. Written as DNA, the CDR3 is TGTGCCAGCAGCGTCCGGGACACCGGACTCATGAACACTGAAGCTTTCTTT. Protein: CASSVRDTGLMNTEAFF.

This clonotype showed up many times. The chain is built from TRBV24-1 and TRBJ2-5; 7 bases line up with TRBD1. The CDR3 consists of 16 residues. V lost 4 bases, J lost 5 bases, and 12 bases stayed unmatched. The germline CDR1 and CDR2 sequences are KGHDR and SFDVKD. The CDR3 region has the DNA TGTGCCACCAGTGACGACGAATTACAGGGGACGGAGACCCAGTACTTC. Translation gives CATSDDELQGTETQYF.

This clonotype has at least ten counts. The chain combines TRBV7-6 with TRBJ2-1, with 8 bases aligning to TRBD2. Looked up from germline, CDR1 is SGHVS and CDR2 is FNYEAQ. Trimming took 5 bases from V and 7 from J; bases not matched to a gene: 19. The CDR3 consists of 18 residues. This CDR3 reads CASSQTSVGLRGANEQFF. The CDR3 nucleotides read TGTGCCAGCAGCCAGACCTCGGTCGGGCTGCGGGGGGCGAATGAGCAGTTCTTC.

The V call is TRBV7-2, the J call TRBJ1-3; no firm D call. The CDR3 runs to 13 residues. Germline V gene data show CDR1 as SGHTA and CDR2 as FQGNSA. The V gene lost 8 bases and the J gene lost 0 bases, with 8 bases spanning the gap. CDR3 sequence reads: CASALLSGNTIYF. Here the CDR3 DNA reads TGTGCCAGCGCGTTACTCTCTGGAAACACCATATATTTT. The full variable domain, with the rest looked up from reference TRBV7-2 and TRBJ1-3, is GAGVSQSPSNKVTEKGKDVELRCDPISGHTALYWYRQSLGQGLEFLIYFQGNSAPDKSGLPSDRFSAERTGGSVSTLTIQRTQQEDSAVYLCASALLSGNTIYFGEGSWLTVV.

This clonotype was counted ten times or more. The V and J genes are TRBV7-8 and TRBJ2-1; D not resolved. The CDR3 loop spans 15 amino acids. Germline loops: CDR1 SGHVS, CDR2 FQNEAQ. Trimming removed 6 bases from V and 9 bases from J, with 21 bases in between. In DNA form, the CDR3 reads TGTGCCAGCAGTCGCGCCGGGTTAACCAGAGGTGAGCAGTTCTTC. Protein product: CASSRAGLTRGEQFF.

This sequence joins TRBV7-9 and TRBJ1-2, with unresolved D. The CDR3 totals 14 residues. The germline V gene has CDR1 SEHNR and CDR2 FQNEAQ (reference sequence). Trimming took off 3 bases at V and 2 bases at J, with 10 bases between the two ends. CDR3 region: CASSFNHGNYGYTF. CDR3 nucleotide sequence: TGTGCCAGCAGCTTTAACCACGGAAACTATGGCTACACCTTC. The full variable domain, rest sourced from reference TRBV7-9 and TRBJ1-2, is DTGVSQNPRHKITKRGQNVTFRCDPISEHNRLYWYRQTLGQGPEFLTYFQNEAQLEKSRLLSDRFSAERPKGSFSTLEIQRTEQGDSAMYLCASSFNHGNYGYTFGSGTRLTVV.

This clonotype was detected ten times or more. The V gene is TRBV7-9, the J gene TRBJ1-2; 7 positions agree with TRBD1. CDR3 size: 15 residues. The ends lost 0 bases at V and 6 bases at J; junction bases unmatched: 7. Looked up from germline, CDR1 is SEHNR and CDR2 is FQNEAQ (reference sequence). The CDR3 coding sequence is TGTGCCAGCAGCTTAGCATTAGGGGGCGCAAATGGCTACACCTTC. Its translation is CASSLALGGANGYTF.

The genes are TRBV20-1 and TRBJ1-3; TRBD1 might be the D (6 bases). The CDR3 length is 14 residues. Per the germline V gene, CDR1 is DFQATT and CDR2 is SNEGSKA (reference sequence). Trimming cost V 3 bases and J 2 bases, with 11 bases left between them. The CDR3 bases are TGCAGTGCTAGTGTGGGGGGCCCTGGAAACACCATATATTTT. Translating it yields CSASVGGPGNTIYF.

The sample holds many counts of this clonotype. The genes are TRBV25-1 and TRBJ2-1; D remains unclear. V dropped 3 bases and J dropped 10 bases, with 13 bases sitting between them. CDR1 MGHDK and CDR2 SYGVNS come from the germline V gene. The CDR3 contains 13 residues. The CDR3 loop reads CASSDSRGGEQFF. The CDR3 DNA is TGTGCCAGCAGTGACTCCCGAGGTGGGGAGCAGTTCTTC.

The CDR3 DNA reads as TGTGCCAGCAGCCAGACTCTAGGGTCCGGGGAGCTGTTTTTT. It is translated as CASSQTLGSGELFF. The V call is TRBV7-2, the J call TRBJ2-2; no definite D call. V gave up 5 bases and J gave up 6 bases, with 13 bases separating them. Germline V gene sequence: CDR1 SGHTA, CDR2 FQGNSA. The CDR3 is 14 residues long.

This clonotype was counted ten times or more. This sequence joins TRBV20-1 and TRBJ2-7; TRBD1 agrees at 8 bases. This CDR3 is 13 amino acids long. Trimming cost V 6 bases and J 12 bases; bases outside gene matches: 16. CDR1 is DFQATT and CDR2 is SNEGSKA in the germline V gene (reference sequence). In nucleotides, the CDR3 is TGCAGTGCCCGTAAAGTGGGACAGGACCTGCGGTACTTC. Protein: CSARKVGQDLRYF.

V and J are TRBV7-4 and TRBJ1-1; 8 bases align to TRBD1. V lost 5 bases and J lost 5; bases outside the gene matches: 10. The CDR3 has 15 residues. Per the germline V gene, CDR1 is SGHVT and CDR2 is SQSDAQ. CDR3 region: CASSPGGQEGTEAFF. The CDR3, as DNA: TGTGCCAGCAGCCCAGGGGGACAGGAGGGAACTGAAGCTTTCTTT.

Regarding this clonotype: Given a much more abundant clone one base away, this may be a read error. The chain links TRBV6-2 or TRBV6-3 to TRBJ1-1; D is unresolved. Germline V lookup: CDR1 MNHEY, CDR2 SVGEGT. The length of the CDR3 is 12 residues. V was clipped by 6 bases and J by 4 bases, with 9 bases between them. The CDR3 spells CASSPPATEAFF. The CDR3 DNA follows: TGTGCCAGCAGCCCCCCGGCCACTGAAGCTTTCTTT.

In its sample, this clonotype was seen many times. CDR3 protein: CASSHSSGYEQYF. CDR3 sequence (DNA): TGTGCCAGCAGCCACAGTTCGGGATACGAGCAGTACTTC. V gene TRBV7-6 combines with J gene TRBJ2-7; D is perhaps TRBD2 (5 bases). This CDR3 spans 13 amino acids. The germline CDR1 and CDR2 sequences are SGHVS and FNYEAQ. V was cut by 5 bases and J by 4 bases, with 12 bases left in between. Complete variable domain (other parts from reference TRBV7-6 and TRBJ2-7): GAGVSQSPRYKVTKRGQDVALRCDPISGHVSLYWYRQALGQGPEFLTYFNYEAQQDKSGLPNDRFSAERPEGSISTLTIQRTEQRDSAMYRCASSHSSGYEQYFGPGTRLTVT.

This clonotype has ten or more counts. CDR3 in amino acids: CAISGGRSTSDTQYF. For the CDR3, the DNA is TGTGCCATCAGTGGGGGAAGGAGCACCTCGGATACGCAGTATTTT. This chain links TRBV10-3 with TRBJ2-3; no firm D call. CDR3 length: 15 residues. The V gene lost 4 bases and the J gene lost 6 bases, with 17 bases spanning the gap. Germline V gives CDR1 ENHRY, CDR2 SYGVKD.